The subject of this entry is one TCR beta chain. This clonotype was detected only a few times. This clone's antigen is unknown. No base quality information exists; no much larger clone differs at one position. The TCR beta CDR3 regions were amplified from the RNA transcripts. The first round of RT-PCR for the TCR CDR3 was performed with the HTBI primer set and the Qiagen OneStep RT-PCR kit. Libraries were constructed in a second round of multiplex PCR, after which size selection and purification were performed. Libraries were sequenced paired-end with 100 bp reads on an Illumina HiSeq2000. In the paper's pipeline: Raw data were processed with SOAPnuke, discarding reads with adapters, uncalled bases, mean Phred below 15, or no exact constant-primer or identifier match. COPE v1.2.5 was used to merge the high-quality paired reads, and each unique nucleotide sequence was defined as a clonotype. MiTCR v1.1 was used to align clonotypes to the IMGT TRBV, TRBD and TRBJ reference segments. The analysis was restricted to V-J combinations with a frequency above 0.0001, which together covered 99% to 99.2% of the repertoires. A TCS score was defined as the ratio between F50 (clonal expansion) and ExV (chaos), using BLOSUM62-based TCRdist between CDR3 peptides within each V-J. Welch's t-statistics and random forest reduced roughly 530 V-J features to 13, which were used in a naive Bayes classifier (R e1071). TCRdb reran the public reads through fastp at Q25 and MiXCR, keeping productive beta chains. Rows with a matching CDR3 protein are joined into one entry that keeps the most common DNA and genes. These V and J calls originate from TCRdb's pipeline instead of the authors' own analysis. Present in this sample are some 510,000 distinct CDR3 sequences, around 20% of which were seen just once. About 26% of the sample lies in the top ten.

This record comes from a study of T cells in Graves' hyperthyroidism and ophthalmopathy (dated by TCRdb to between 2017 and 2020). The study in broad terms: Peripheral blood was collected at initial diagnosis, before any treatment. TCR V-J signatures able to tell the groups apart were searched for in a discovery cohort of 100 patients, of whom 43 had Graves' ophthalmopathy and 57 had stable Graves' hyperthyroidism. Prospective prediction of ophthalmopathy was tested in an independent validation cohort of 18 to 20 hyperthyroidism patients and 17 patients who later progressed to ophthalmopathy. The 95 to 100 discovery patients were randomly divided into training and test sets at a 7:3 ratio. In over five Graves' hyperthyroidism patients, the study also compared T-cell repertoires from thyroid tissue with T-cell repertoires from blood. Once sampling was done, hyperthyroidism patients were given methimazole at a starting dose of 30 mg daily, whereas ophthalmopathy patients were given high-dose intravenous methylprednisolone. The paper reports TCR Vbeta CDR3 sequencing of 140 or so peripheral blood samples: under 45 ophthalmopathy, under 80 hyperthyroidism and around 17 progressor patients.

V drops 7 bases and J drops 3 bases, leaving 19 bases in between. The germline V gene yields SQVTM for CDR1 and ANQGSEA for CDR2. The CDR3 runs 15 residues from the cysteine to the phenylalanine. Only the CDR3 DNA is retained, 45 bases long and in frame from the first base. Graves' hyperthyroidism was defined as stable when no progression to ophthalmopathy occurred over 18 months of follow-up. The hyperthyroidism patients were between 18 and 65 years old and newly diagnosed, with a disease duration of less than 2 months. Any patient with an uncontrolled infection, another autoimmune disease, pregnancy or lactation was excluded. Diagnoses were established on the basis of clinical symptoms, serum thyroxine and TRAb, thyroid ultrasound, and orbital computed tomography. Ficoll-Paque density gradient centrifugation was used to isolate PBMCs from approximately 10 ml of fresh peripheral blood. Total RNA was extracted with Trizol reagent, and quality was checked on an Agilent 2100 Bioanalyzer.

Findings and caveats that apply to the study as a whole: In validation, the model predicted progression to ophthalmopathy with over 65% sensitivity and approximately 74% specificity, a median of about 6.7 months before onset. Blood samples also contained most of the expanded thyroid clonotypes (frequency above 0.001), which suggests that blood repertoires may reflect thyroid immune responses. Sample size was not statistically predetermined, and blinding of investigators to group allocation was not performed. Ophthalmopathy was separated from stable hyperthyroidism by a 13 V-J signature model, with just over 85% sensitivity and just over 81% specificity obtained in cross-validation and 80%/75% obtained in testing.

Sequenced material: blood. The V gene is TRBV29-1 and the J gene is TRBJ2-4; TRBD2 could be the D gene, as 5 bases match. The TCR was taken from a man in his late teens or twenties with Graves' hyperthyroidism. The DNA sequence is TGCAGCGCCTCGCAAGGAGGTTTAGGCAAAAACATTCAGTACTTC. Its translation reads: CSASQGGLGKNIQYF.